The next 4 T cell receptor beta chains were all read from a single sample in a study of monozygotic twins with inflammatory bowel disease. Reprocessing the 5' RACE reads, TCRdb reports a single entry for every CDR3 protein and omits DNA. The sample holds about 450,000 distinct CDR3 sequences. The sample comprised blood. Receptors were obtained from a human donor with ulcerative colitis or Crohn's disease, or a healthy co-twin of an affected twin (not recorded which).

This sequence joins TRBV18 and TRBJ2-2. The CDR3 covers 15 residues. Germline assignment: CDR1 KGHSH and CDR2 LQKENI. Here the CDR3 reads CASSLTTYPPEELFF.

J is TRBJ2-5 and V is TRBV4-1; TCRdb returns TRBD1, unconfirmable since there is no DNA. CDR3 length: 15 amino acids. Per germline, CDR1 MGHRA and CDR2 YSYEKL. The CDR3 here is CASSTGGVLRETQYF.

V is TRBV15 and J is TRBJ1-1. Germline CDR1 LNHNV, CDR2 YYDKDF (reference sequence). The CDR3 spans 13 residues. CDR3 region: CATSRVTGTEAFF.

V is TRBV4-3 and J is TRBJ2-7; TCRdb returns TRBD2, unconfirmable since there is no DNA. CDR1 LGHNA and CDR2 YSLEER come from the germline V gene. CDR3 length: 13 residues. The CDR3 loop reads CASSLEAGREQYF.